This TCR beta chain was recovered during a study of early T cells in non-severe SARS-CoV-2 infection (dated by TCRdb to the early 2020s). General notes on the study: Because TCR sequencing relied on bulk RNA taken from unsorted whole blood, pairing of alpha and beta chains was not possible.

Set within a cohort of healthcare workers in London, UK, this nested case-control study involved weekly PCR testing of nasopharyngeal swabs along with blood sampling. Healthcare workers were enrolled in the week of the UK lockdown, from 23 to 31 March 2020, and were followed every week for up to roughly 15 weeks. The method was 5' RACE. TCRdb shows the sequencer as NextSeq 500. The TCR library protocol attached unique molecular identifiers to individual cDNA molecules to correct for sequencing error and PCR bias. Both TCR alpha and beta chains were sequenced, and tight co-correlation was observed between alpha and beta sequence abundances in each sample. Turning to the authors' computational methods: V gene, J gene and CDR3 annotation of TCR sequences was performed with Decombinator V4. TCRs were defined as expanded if a significant change between any two time points was detected under a Poisson model with p below 0.0001. TCR abundances were normalised to the total number of TCRs sequenced per sample and expressed as counts per million. TRAV1-2 paired with TRAJ12, TRAJ20 or TRAJ33 defined MAIT TCRs, while TRAV10 paired with TRAJ18 defined iNKT TCRs. VDJdb, accessed 1 November 2021, was searched for CMV, EBV and SARS-CoV-2 annotated TCRs, excluding TCRs annotated for multiple antigens. The public reads were reanalyzed by TCRdb: fastp trimming at Q25, MiXCR alignment, in-frame beta chains only. Rows matching on CDR3 protein sequence are summarized as one entry with the most common DNA and genes. These V and J calls derive from TCRdb rather than the authors' analysis. The sample table holds 52,000 or so distinct CDR3 sequences, of which approximately 12% were seen once. About 1.4% of the sample lies in the top ten.

The CDR3 goes from the cysteine to the phenylalanine over 18 residues. Only the CDR3 DNA is retained, 54 bases long and in frame from the first base. CDR1 and CDR2, per the germline V gene, are SGHDT and YYEEEE. Trimming at the junction amounts to 7 bases on V and 0 bases on J, and the germline ends lie 20 bases apart. The full study reports these points: VDJdb matching was skewed toward anti-spike CD8 responses and likely underestimated virus-specific expansions by missing private and CD4 specificities.

About this clonotype: Which antigen it targets is not known. One base away there is no much larger clone; base qualities are not given.

In this chain, TRBV5-6 is recombined with TRBJ1-6; no D segment can be confidently identified. Sequenced input: whole blood. The TCR was taken from an adult who was a healthcare worker with PCR-confirmed SARS-CoV-2 infection or an uninfected control (not recorded which). The CDR3 reads as follows: CASASLDGQSSYNSPLHF. The DNA reads TGTGCCAGCGCTTCTTTGGACGGTCAGAGCTCCTATAATTCACCCCTCCACTTT. Here the CDR3 is joined to the reference TRBV5-6 and TRBJ1-6 genes, and the full variable domain is: DAGVTQSPTHLIKTRGQQVTLRCSPKSGHDTVSWYQQALGQGPQFIFQYYEEEERQRGNFPDRFSGHQFPNYSSELNVNALLLGDSALYLCASASLDGQSSYNSPLHFGNGTRLTVT.